These 27 T cell receptor beta chains share one sample of origin, sequenced in a study of blood T cell repertoires in COVID-19. Only in-frame clones appear in the TCRdb table, and some are missing; sequencing was by immunoSEQ multiplex PCR. Of hundreds of thousands of clones in the sample, over 75% were seen once. Sequencing was performed on peripheral blood. The receptors were sampled from a human donor in a cohort sampled during active COVID-19.

A word on this clone: The junction differs from germline at one of its ends, possibly a read error. J is TRBJ2-5 and V is TRBV5-5; 7 bases fit TRBD1. Germline CDR1 is SGHKS and CDR2 is YYEKEE (reference sequence). The CDR3 has 14 amino acids. CDR3 coding DNA: TGTGCCAGCAGCCAGTGGACAGGACAAGCGACCCAGTACTTC. Translation gives CASSQWTGQATQYF.

J is TRBJ2-1 and V is TRBV6-2 or TRBV6-3, with D tentatively TRBD1 (6 bases). CDR1 is MNHEY and CDR2 is SVGEGT in the germline V gene. The CDR3 runs 15 residues. Deletions cut 2 bases from V and 8 bases from J, with 16 bases between. The CDR3, as DNA: TGTGCCAGCAGTTACCCCCGGACAGCAGGGGATGAGCAGTTCTTC. It yields the protein CASSYPRTAGDEQFF.

A few counts support this clone. J is TRBJ2-2 and V is TRBV18, with D possibly being TRBD1 (5 bases). The CDR3 is 15 amino acids. The ends were cut back, 1 base at V and 0 bases at J, with 6 bases in the middle. Germline CDR1 KGHSH, CDR2 LQKENI. CDR3 coding DNA: TGTGCCAGCTCACCACAGGGGCCGAACACCGGGGAGCTGTTTTTT. This translates into CASSPQGPNTGELFF.

The chain recombines TRBV28 with TRBJ1-1, with 7 bases fitting TRBD1. Trimming took 6 bases from V and 4 from J; bases not matched to a gene: 5. The CDR3 sequence is 13 residues long. Germline assignment: CDR1 MDHEN and CDR2 SYDVKM. The DNA for the CDR3 is TGTGCCAGCAGGCTCAGACAGGGCACTGAAGCTTTCTTT. Translating gives CASRLRQGTEAFF.

This CDR3 reads CSASTGYWGGEQYF. For the CDR3, the DNA is TGCAGTGCTAGTACGGGCTATTGGGGGGGGGAGCAGTACTTC. This rearrangement joins TRBV20-1 to TRBJ2-7; 7 bases fit TRBD2. After removal of 3 bases from V and 7 bases from J, the junction contained 12 bases not matched to a gene. CDR1 DFQATT and CDR2 SNEGSKA come from the germline V gene (reference sequence). The CDR3 is 14 residues long.

This chain links TRBV6-4 with TRBJ2-7; TRBD2 matches 13 bases. Trimming at V came to 3 bases and at J to 1 base, leaving 12 bases not matched to a gene. This CDR3 is 19 amino acids long. Per germline, CDR1 MRHNA and CDR2 SNTAGT. The CDR3 sequence is CASSEPLPTSGRESYEQYF. Written as DNA, the CDR3 is TGTGCCAGCAGTGAACCCCTTCCCACTAGCGGGAGGGAGTCCTACGAGCAGTACTTC.

V and J are TRBV18 and TRBJ1-2; 8 positions agree with TRBD1. Trimming took 4 bases from V and 3 from J; bases not matched to a gene: 4. In germline, CDR1 is KGHSH, CDR2 LQKENI. CDR3 length: 14 amino acids. CDR3 coding DNA: TGTGCCAGCTCACTCGGACAGGGAGACTATGGCTACACCTTC. This sequence encodes CASSLGQGDYGYTF.

The rearrangement uses TRBV6-2 or TRBV6-3 and TRBJ1-5; no firm D call. The CDR3 totals 15 residues. V lost 2 bases and J lost 4, with 12 bases in between. Germline loops: CDR1 MNHEY, CDR2 SVGEGT. In nucleotides, the CDR3 is TGTGCCAGCAGTTACCCCGGAGGGCCTAATCAGCCCCAGCATTTT. Protein product: CASSYPGGPNQPQHF.

Here the CDR3 reads CASSLGAAGYGYTF. CDR3 sequence (DNA): TGTGCCAGCAGCTTAGGGGCCGCTGGCTATGGCTACACCTTC. The chain uses TRBV7-2 and TRBJ1-2; D ambiguous. This CDR3 has 14 residues. V was pared by 1 base and J by 4 bases, with 10 bases between. Germline CDR1 SGHTA, CDR2 FQGNSA.

The chain employs TRBV11-3 and TRBJ2-3; 7 nucleotides match TRBD2. Germline CDR1 is SGHNT and CDR2 is YENEEA. V lost 4 bases to trimming and J lost 3 bases; unmatched junction nucleotides: 4. The CDR3 contains 14 residues. DNA of the CDR3: TGTGCCAGCAGCTCGGGAGGCCGAACAGATACGCAGTATTTT. As protein: CASSSGGRTDTQYF. The variable domain in full, with the rest retrieved from reference TRBV11-3 and TRBJ2-3, is EAGVVQSPRYKIIEKKQPVAFWCNPISGHNTLYWYLQNLGQGPELLIRYENEEAVDDSQLPKDRFSAERLKGVDSTLKIQPAELGDSAVYLCASSSGGRTDTQYFGPGTRLTVL.

The chain employs TRBV3-1 (or the pseudogene TRBV3-2) and TRBJ1-5; 7 bases align to TRBD1. The CDR3 spans 17 residues. Germline trimming cut 5 bases from V and 0 bases from J; bases unmatched to any gene: 10. In germline, CDR1 is LGHDT, CDR2 YNNKEL (reference sequence). This chain's CDR3 is CASSEGDSPSSNQPQHF. CDR3 DNA: TGTGCCAGCAGCGAAGGGGACAGCCCTTCTAGCAATCAGCCCCAGCATTTT.

V and J are TRBV5-1 and TRBJ1-4; possible D gene TRBD1, 6 bases. V was pared by 5 bases and J by 3 bases, with 14 bases between. There are 15 residues in the CDR3. CDR1 is SGHRS, CDR2 YFSETQ, per germline. CDR3 DNA: TGCGCCAGCAGGCAGGGGTCGACAGCTAATGAAAAACTGTTTTTT. Protein sequence: CASRQGSTANEKLFF.

The V gene is TRBV19, the J gene TRBJ2-3, with a possible D match to TRBD2 (6 bases). The CDR3 has 15 amino acids. Trimming shortened V by 5 bases and J by 0 bases, and 12 bases separated the two germline ends. Germline V CDR1 and CDR2: LNHDA, SQIVND (reference sequence). CDR3 nucleotides: TGTGCCAGTAGTGCGGGACTTCACAGCACAGATACGCAGTATTTT. Translation gives CASSAGLHSTDTQYF.

The J gene is TRBJ2-7, the V gene TRBV27, with D possibly TRBD2 on 5 matching bases. Germline V gene sequence: CDR1 MNHEY, CDR2 SMNVEV (reference sequence). V was cut by 5 bases and J by 4 bases, with 15 bases left in between. The CDR3 length is 14 residues. CDR3 in amino acids: CASSRAAGGYEQYF. As DNA, the CDR3 is TGTGCCAGCAGTAGAGCTGCGGGCGGGTACGAGCAGTACTTC.

The chain recombines TRBV3-1 (or the pseudogene TRBV3-2) with TRBJ1-2; D gene ambiguous. The V gene's germline CDR1 is LGHDT and CDR2 YNNKEL (reference sequence). Trimming shortened V by 4 bases and J by 4 bases, and 13 bases separated the two germline ends. CDR3 length equals 14 residues. The CDR3 sequence: CASSRPGSGYGYTF. For the CDR3, the DNA is TGTGCCAGCAGCCGACCAGGCTCTGGCTATGGCTACACCTTC.

This clone was seen only a few times. CDR3 sequence (DNA): TGCGCCAGCAGCCAAGATCCCGGGATACAGAATGAAAAACTGTTTTTT. It yields the protein CASSQDPGIQNEKLFF. The chain is built from TRBV4-3 and TRBJ1-4, with D uncertain. This CDR3 contains 16 residues. Trimming removed 0 bases from V and 5 bases from J, with 13 bases in between. CDR1 and CDR2 (germline): LGHNA, YSLEER.

The genes are TRBV9 and TRBJ2-1, with D uncertain. Germline CDR1 reads SGDLS; CDR2 reads YYNGEE. The CDR3 runs 16 residues. V was clipped by 1 base and J by 7 bases, with 18 bases between them. The DNA of the CDR3 is TGTGCCAGCAGCGTACTGCTTCGCACCCGGGTTAATGAGCAGTTCTTC. This translates into CASSVLLRTRVNEQFF. Full variable domain (outside the CDR3, taken from reference TRBV9 and TRBJ2-1): DSGVTQTPKHLITATGQRVTLRCSPRSGDLSVYWYQQSLDQGLQFLIQYYNGEERAKGNILERFSAQQFPDLHSELNLSSLELGDSALYFCASSVLLRTRVNEQFFGPGTRLTVL.

The chain links TRBV2 to TRBJ2-7; D gene uncertain. CDR1 SNHLY and CDR2 FYNNEI come from the germline V gene. The CDR3 has 13 amino acids. Between the trimmed V and J ends, which lost 4 bases and 2 bases, there was a span of 9 bases. The CDR3 coding sequence is TGTGCCAGCAGTGGTGAAGCCGCCTACGAGCAGTACTTC. Translation: CASSGEAAYEQYF.

The chain combines TRBV11-3 with TRBJ1-1; possible D gene TRBD1, 5 bases. The V gene's germline CDR1 is SGHNT and CDR2 YENEEA. The CDR3 sequence is 13 residues long. V was shortened by 3 bases and J by 1 base, with 6 bases between the two germline ends. The CDR3 reads CASSFGQNTEAFF. CDR3 bases: TGTGCCAGCAGCTTTGGACAGAACACTGAAGCTTTCTTT.

The chain is built from TRBV4-1 and TRBJ1-6, with D possibly matching TRBD1 (5 bases). Germline-derived CDR1 and CDR2 are MGHRA and YSYEKL. The V end lost 0 bases, the J end lost 10 bases, and 16 bases lay between the germline ends. The CDR3 spans 16 residues. CDR3: CASSQERQGRGSPLHF. In DNA form, the CDR3 reads TGCGCCAGCAGCCAAGAAAGGCAGGGAAGGGGATCACCCCTCCACTTT.

This sequence joins TRBV12-3 or TRBV12-4 and TRBJ2-3; unclear D gene. The CDR3 has 12 residues. Trimming shortened V by 5 bases and J by 7 bases, and 10 bases separated the two germline ends. The CDR3 reads CASSGDWYTQYF. CDR3 bases: TGTGCCAGCAGTGGAGACTGGTATACGCAGTATTTT.

The genes are TRBV3-1 (or the pseudogene TRBV3-2) and TRBJ2-2, with D perhaps TRBD2 (5 bases). Germline lookup yields CDR1 LGHDT and CDR2 YNNKEL (reference sequence). V lost 1 base to trimming and J lost 5 bases, with 8 bases between them. The CDR3 length is 14 residues. This chain's CDR3 is CASSQVGRTGELFF. The CDR3, as DNA: TGTGCCAGCAGCCAAGTTGGGAGAACCGGGGAGCTGTTTTTT.

This CDR3 is CASSDNPGTGMYF. In nucleotides, the CDR3 is TGTGCCAGCAGTGACAACCCCGGGACAGGGATGTACTTC. J is TRBJ2-7 and V is TRBV6-4; TRBD1 aligns across 9 bases. Per the germline V gene, CDR1 is MRHNA and CDR2 is SNTAGT. The trim removed 2 bases at V and 12 bases at J, leaving 8 bases unmatched. This CDR3 is built from 13 residues.

The gene calls are TRBV15 and TRBJ1-5; D remains ambiguous. V was shortened by 3 bases and J by 3 bases, with 6 bases between the two germline ends. The CDR3 sequence is 13 residues long. From germline, CDR1 is LNHNV and CDR2 YYDKDF (reference sequence). For the CDR3, the DNA is TGTGCCACCAGCAGGACATACAATCAGCCCCAGCATTTT. It specifies CATSRTYNQPQHF.

The chain combines TRBV3-1 (or the pseudogene TRBV3-2) with TRBJ2-5; D is possibly TRBD2 (5 bases). Trimming took 0 bases from V and 1 from J, leaving 9 bases between them. CDR3 length: 15 amino acids. Germline CDR1 LGHDT, CDR2 YNNKEL (reference sequence). This CDR3 reads CASSQDNLAQETQYF. The CDR3, as DNA: TGTGCCAGCAGCCAAGATAACCTAGCCCAAGAGACCCAGTACTTC.

J is TRBJ2-5 and V is TRBV4-2; possible D gene TRBD1, 5 bases. CDR3 length equals 14 residues. Germline CDR1 is LGHNA and CDR2 is YNFKEQ. V lost 1 base, J lost 1 base, and 7 bases lay in between. This CDR3 reads CASSQVRAQETQYF. The CDR3 bases are TGTGCCAGCAGCCAAGTCAGGGCCCAAGAGACCCAGTACTTC.

This clone was recorded only once. The chain combines TRBV5-4 with TRBJ1-1, with 10 bases identical to TRBD1. The germline gives CDR1 SGHNT, CDR2 YYREEE (reference sequence). Trimming took 2 bases from V and 5 from J; bases not matched to a gene: 9. The CDR3 is 16 amino acids. The chain's CDR3 is CASSLAGTGEGTEAFF. The CDR3 region has the DNA TGTGCCAGCAGCTTAGCCGGGACAGGGGAAGGGACTGAAGCTTTCTTT.